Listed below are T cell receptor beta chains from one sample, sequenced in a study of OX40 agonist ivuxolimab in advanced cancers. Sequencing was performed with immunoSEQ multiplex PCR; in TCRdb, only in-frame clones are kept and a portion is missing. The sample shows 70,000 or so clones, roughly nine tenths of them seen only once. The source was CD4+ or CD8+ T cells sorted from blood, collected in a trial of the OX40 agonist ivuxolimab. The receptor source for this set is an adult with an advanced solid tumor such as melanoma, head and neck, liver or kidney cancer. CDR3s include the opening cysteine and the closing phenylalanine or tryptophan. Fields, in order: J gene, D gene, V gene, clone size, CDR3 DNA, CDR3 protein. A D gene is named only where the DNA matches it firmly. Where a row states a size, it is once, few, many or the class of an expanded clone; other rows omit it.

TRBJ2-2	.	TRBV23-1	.	TGCGCCAGGGTTGGACGGTCGAACACCGGGGAGCTGTTTTTT	CARVGRSNTGELFF
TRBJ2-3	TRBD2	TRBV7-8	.	TGTGCCAGCAGCTACTCTAGCGGGTTAAGCACAGATACGCAGTATTTT	CASSYSSGLSTDTQYF
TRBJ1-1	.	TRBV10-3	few	TGTGCCATCAGCGACCGAAATGAAGCTTTCTTT	CAISDRNEAFF
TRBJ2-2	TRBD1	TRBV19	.	TGTGCCAGTAGTCCAGGACAGGGACATCGCACCGGGGAGCTGTTTTTT	CASSPGQGHRTGELFF
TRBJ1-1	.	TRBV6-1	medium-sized	TGTGCCAGCAGACCCCTGGACAGCATGAACACTGAAGCTTTCTTT	CASRPLDSMNTEAFF
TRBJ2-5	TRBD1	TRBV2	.	TGTGCCAGCAGAACAGGGGTCGGAGAGACCCAGTACTTC	CASRTGVGETQYF
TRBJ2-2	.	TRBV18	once	TGTGCCAGCTCACCTTCGACAGGCACCGGGGAGCTGTTTTTT	CASSPSTGTGELFF
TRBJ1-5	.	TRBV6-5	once	TGTGCCAGCAGCTTATTTTTGTATCAGCCCCAGCATTTT	CASSLFLYQPQHF
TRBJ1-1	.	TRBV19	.	TGTGCCAGTAGTACCCAGGGCGGTGACACTGAAGCTTTCTTT	CASSTQGGDTEAFF
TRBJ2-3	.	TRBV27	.	TGTGCCAGCAGTTTATCGGGGCGGGATACGCAGTATTTT	CASSLSGRDTQYF
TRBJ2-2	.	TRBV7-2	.	TGTGCCAGCAGCTTAGAAGGGTTCGGGGAGCTGTTTTTT	CASSLEGFGELFF
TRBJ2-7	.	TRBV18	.	TGTGCCAGCTCTCAAGGTGGGGAGCAGTACTTC	CASSQGGEQYF
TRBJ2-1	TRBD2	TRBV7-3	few	TGTGCCAGCAGCTTAATGAGTAGCGGGACCTACAATGAGCAGTTCTTC	CASSLMSSGTYNEQFF
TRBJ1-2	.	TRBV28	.	TGTGCCAGCATGGCCAGTAACTATGGCTACACCTTC	CASMASNYGYTF
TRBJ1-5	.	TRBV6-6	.	TGTGCCAGCAGTTACTCATACGGGATGAATCAGCCCCAGCATTTT	CASSYSYGMNQPQHF
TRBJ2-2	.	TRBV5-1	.	TGCGCCAGCAGCTTGCAAGGGACCACCGGGGAGCTGTTTTTT	CASSLQGTTGELFF
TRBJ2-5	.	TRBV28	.	TGTGCCAGCAGTTTATCAGTACAGACCCAGTACTTC	CASSLSVQTQYF
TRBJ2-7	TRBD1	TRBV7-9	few	TGTGCCAGCAGCTTAGATCGAGGGGGCAGCTCCTACGAGCAGTACTTC	CASSLDRGGSSYEQYF
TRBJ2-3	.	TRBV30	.	TGTGCCTGGAGTGGTAGGGTAGCGCAGTATTTT	CAWSGRVAQYF
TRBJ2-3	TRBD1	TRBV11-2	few	TGTGCCAGCAGCCTGAGACAGGGTATCTCGTATTTT	CASSLRQGISYF
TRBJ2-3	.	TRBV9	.	TGTGCCAGCAGCGTAGGTACAGATACGCAGTATTTT	CASSVGTDTQYF
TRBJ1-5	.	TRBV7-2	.	TGTGCCAGCAGCCTATGGAATAGCAATCAGCCCCAGCATTTT	CASSLWNSNQPQHF
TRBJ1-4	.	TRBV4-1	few	TGCGCCAGCAGCCTCCATCCGGGAAATAATGAAAAACTGTTTTTT	CASSLHPGNNEKLFF
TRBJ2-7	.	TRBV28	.	TGTGCCAGCAGTTCCTTCCTCCACGAGCAGTACTTC	CASSSFLHEQYF
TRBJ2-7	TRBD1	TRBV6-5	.	TGTGCCAGCAGTGTAGAACAGGGGGCCTACGAGCAGTACTTC	CASSVEQGAYEQYF
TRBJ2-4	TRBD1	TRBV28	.	TGTGCCAGCAGTCGGGACAGGGGAGACATTCAGTACTTC	CASSRDRGDIQYF